The 9 T cell receptor beta chains below come from one sample, sequenced in a study of blood T cells in healthy people across ages (dated by TCRdb to between 2015 and 2017). Libraries came from 5' RACE. The run used an Illumina HiSeq 2500. A second PCR of about 7 to 12 cycles was run with a J-beta primer mix and a sample-barcoded 5' primer. TCRdb cleaned the public reads at Q25 with fastp, built clones with MiXCR and kept in-frame beta chains. Merged by CDR3 protein, the rows form single entries marked with the most common genes and DNA. The sample profile shows fewer than 950,000 distinct CDR3 sequences; under 40% of them were found once. The ten largest account for 13% of the sample. The sample was blood. These receptors were collected from a man in his late teens or twenties in good health.

The chain uses TRBV2 and TRBJ1-5; D is perhaps TRBD1 (6 bases). Germline V gives CDR1 SNHLY, CDR2 FYNNEI. The CDR3 loop spans 14 amino acids. V lost 7 bases to trimming and J lost 10 bases, with 20 bases between them. The CDR3 region has the DNA TGTGCCAGCAAACTCACAGGGATGGTCGGACCCCAGCATTTT. Translation gives CASKLTGMVGPQHF.

A few counts support this clonotype. V is TRBV30 and J is TRBJ1-2; TRBD1 matches at 12 bases. Germline lookup yields CDR1 GTSNPN and CDR2 SVGIG (reference sequence). The CDR3 contains 16 residues. The J segment lost 6 bases and the V segment lost 3 bases, leaving 11 bases of the junction unmatched. The CDR3, as DNA: TGTGCCTGGAGCCAACCCGGGACAGGGGGCCTTAATGGCTACACCTTC. Translated: CAWSQPGTGGLNGYTF.

This chain links TRBV6-5 with TRBJ2-5; tentative D call: TRBD1 (6 bases). This CDR3 contains 15 residues. V was shortened by 0 bases and J by 11 bases, with 19 bases between the two germline ends. Germline V gene lookup returns CDR1 MNHEY and CDR2 SVGAGI. CDR3 protein: CASSYSRAGENEQYF. Written as DNA, the CDR3 is TGTGCCAGCAGTTACTCGAGGGCAGGGGAGAATGAGCAGTACTTC.

This clonotype was seen ten or more times. The V call is TRBV5-1, the J call TRBJ2-3; D possibly uses TRBD1 or TRBD2 (6 bases each). V lost 4 bases, J lost 5 bases, and 20 bases lay in between. Germline V gives CDR1 SGHRS, CDR2 YFSETQ. The CDR3 runs 16 residues. The CDR3 nucleotides read TGCGCCAGCAGCCCTCAGCCGGGGGCGAATGGAGATACGCAGTATTTT. This codes for CASSPQPGANGDTQYF.

The CDR3 DNA reads TGTGCCAGCAGTGACGACCGGGAGAACACTGAAGCTTTCTTT. It is translated as CASSDDRENTEAFF. The V and J genes are TRBV6-5 and TRBJ1-1, with unresolved D. The CDR3 covers 14 residues. V lost 5 bases to trimming and J lost 1 base, with 11 bases between them. Germline V gives CDR1 MNHEY, CDR2 SVGAGI.

V usage is TRBV19 and J usage is TRBJ1-4, with TRBD1 matching over 8 bases. The CDR3 contains 21 residues. The germline V gene encodes CDR1 LNHDA and CDR2 SQIVND (reference sequence). Germline trimming cut 5 bases from V and 0 bases from J; bases unmatched to any gene: 20. The chain's CDR3 is CASSPLARTGKVGATNEKLFF. The CDR3 bases are TGTGCCAGTAGTCCCCTCGCCCGGACAGGGAAAGTTGGCGCAACTAATGAAAAACTGTTTTTT.

This clonotype has a handful of counts. The chain uses TRBV20-1 and TRBJ1-2; possible D gene TRBD1, 5 bases. This CDR3 region has 15 residues. Germline loops: CDR1 DFQATT, CDR2 SNEGSKA (reference sequence). Trimming left V 3 bases short and J 8 bases short, with 22 bases between. In nucleotides, the CDR3 is TGCAGTGCTAGCCCCCCCGGGACTCCTATTGGGGGCTACACCTTC. Residues: CSASPPGTPIGGYTF.

The chain's CDR3 is CSVEFGDRGSNEQFF. Written as DNA, the CDR3 is TGCAGCGTTGAGTTTGGGGACAGGGGGTCGAATGAGCAGTTCTTC. The gene calls are TRBV29-1 and TRBJ2-1; TRBD1 matches at 11 bases. CDR1 and CDR2 from the germline V gene are SQVTM and ANQGSEA. The CDR3 consists of 15 residues. J was trimmed by 7 bases and V by 3 bases; bases with no gene match: 8.

This clonotype was seen repeatedly, ten times or more. The gene calls are TRBV9 and TRBJ2-3; D could derive from TRBD1 or TRBD2 (5 bases each). Germline V gene sequence: CDR1 SGDLS, CDR2 YYNGEE. The CDR3 consists of 14 residues. Trimming pared 4 bases from V and 5 bases from J, leaving 14 bases between. CDR3 in amino acids: CASSPSLGVDTQYF. The DNA of the CDR3 is TGTGCCAGCAGCCCCTCCCTGGGGGTAGATACGCAGTATTTT.